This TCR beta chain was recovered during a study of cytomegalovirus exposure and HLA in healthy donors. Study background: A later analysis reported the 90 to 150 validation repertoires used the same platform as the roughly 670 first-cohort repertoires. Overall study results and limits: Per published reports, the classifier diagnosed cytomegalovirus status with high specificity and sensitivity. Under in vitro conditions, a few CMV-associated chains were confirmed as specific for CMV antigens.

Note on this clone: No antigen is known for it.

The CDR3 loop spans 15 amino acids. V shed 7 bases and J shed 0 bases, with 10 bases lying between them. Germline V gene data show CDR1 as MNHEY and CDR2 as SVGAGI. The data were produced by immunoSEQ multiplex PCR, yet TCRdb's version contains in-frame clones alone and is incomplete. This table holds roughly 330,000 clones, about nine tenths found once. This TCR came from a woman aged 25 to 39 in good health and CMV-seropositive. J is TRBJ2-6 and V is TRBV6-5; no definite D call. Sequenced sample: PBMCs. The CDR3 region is CASKATVSGANVLTF. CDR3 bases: TGTGCCAGCAAAGCTACGGTCTCTGGGGCCAACGTCCTGACTTTC.